The clone carrying this T cell receptor (beta chain) has a count of ten or more. Looked up from germline, CDR1 is MDHEN and CDR2 is SYDVKM. Deletions cut 8 bases from V and 4 bases from J, with 5 bases between. The CDR3 is made up of 11 amino acids. This sample is drawn from a study of T cells after yellow fever vaccination. TCRdb independently ran MiXCR on the 5' RACE reads; one entry per CDR3 protein. The sample holds about 220,000 distinct CDR3 sequences, approximately 3% seen once. The chain has TRBV28 and TRBJ1-4; D is undetermined. The TCR sequence derives from a young man who received the YFV17D yellow fever vaccine. The specimen was CD4+ T cells sorted from PBMCs, collected 10 days after the yellow fever booster vaccination. CDR3 sequence: CASLGNEKLFF. CDR3 sequence (DNA): TGTGCCAGCCTGGGTAATGAAAAACTGTTTTTT.